This T cell receptor beta chain appears in the sequencing data of a study of radiation and T cells in renal cell carcinoma. The study's findings and limits: Top tumor clonotypes rose in blood 2 weeks post-radiation, then contracted.

Noted time point: blood 2 weeks post-SBRT. Treatment meaning: 15 Gy SBRT to primary tumor, nephrectomy 4 weeks later. Blood was sampled at baseline, 2 weeks and 4 weeks after SBRT. There are 19 residues in the CDR3. With V trimmed by 4 bases and J by 1 base, 13 bases remained unmatched. Looked up from germline, CDR1 is ENHRY and CDR2 is SYGVKD. The repertoire was sequenced with immunoSEQ multiplex PCR; TCRdb's copy has only in-frame clones and lacks some. The data contain just under 80,000 clones, approximately 86% of them singletons. In regard to this clone: Antigen unknown.

This sample comprised blood, obtained from a patient whose treatment included radiotherapy and nephrectomy. This rearrangement joins TRBV10-3 to TRBJ2-3; 11 bases are a match to TRBD1. The TCR comes from a woman aged 50 to 60 with renal cell carcinoma. CDR3 bases: TGTGCCATCAGTGCTATTAGGACAGGGGGCCTCTCTGGCACAGATACGCAGTATTTT. It yields the protein CAISAIRTGGLSGTDTQYF.